This entry features one T cell receptor (beta chain) sequence. Its specificity is not known. This specimen belongs to a study of cytomegalovirus exposure and HLA in healthy donors. Broader study findings: High sensitivity and specificity were reportedly achieved when the classifier diagnosed cytomegalovirus status. TCR beta chain V- and J-gene trimming was linked, in a later analysis, to a missense variant in DCLRE1C.

The CDR3 is 15 amino acids. Trimming stripped 0 bases from V and 3 bases from J, with 8 bases between. From germline, CDR1 is KGHSH and CDR2 LQKENI. It was with 60 Vbeta and 13 Jbeta primers that the PCR ran. Libraries were prepared by immunoSEQ multiplex PCR; TCRdb keeps only in-frame clonotypes and omits some of them. The data hold about 98,000 clones, with 55% to 80% observed a single time. The genes are TRBV18 and TRBJ2-2; the D gene is possibly TRBD1 (5 bases). This receptor was taken from a female donor in good health and CMV-seronegative. The sequenced sample was PBMCs. CDR3 in DNA: TGTGCCAGCTCACCACCTTCCAGGGACACCGGGGAGCTGTTTTTT. This sequence encodes CASSPPSRDTGELFF.